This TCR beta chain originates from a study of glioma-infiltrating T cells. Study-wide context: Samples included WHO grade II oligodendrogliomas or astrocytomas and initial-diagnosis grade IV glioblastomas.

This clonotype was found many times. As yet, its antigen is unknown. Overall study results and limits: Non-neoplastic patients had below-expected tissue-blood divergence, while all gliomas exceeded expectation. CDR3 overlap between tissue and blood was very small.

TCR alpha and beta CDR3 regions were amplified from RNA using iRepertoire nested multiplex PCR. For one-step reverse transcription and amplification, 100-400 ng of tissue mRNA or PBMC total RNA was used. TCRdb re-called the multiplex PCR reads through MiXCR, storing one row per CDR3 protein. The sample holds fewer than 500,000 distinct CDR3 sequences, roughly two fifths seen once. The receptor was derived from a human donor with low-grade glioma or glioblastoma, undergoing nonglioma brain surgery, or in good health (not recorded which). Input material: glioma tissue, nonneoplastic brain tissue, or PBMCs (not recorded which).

CDR3 protein: CASTSRGGSYNEQFF. In nucleotides, the CDR3 is TGTGCCAGCACTTCGCGCGGGGGCTCCTACAATGAGCAGTTCTTC. The chain is built from TRBV6-5 and TRBJ2-1; 7 positions agree with TRBD2. Germline CDR1 and CDR2: MNHEY and SVGAGI. The V gene end was trimmed by 7 bases and the J gene end by 0 bases; junction bases not matched to a gene: 6. This CDR3 is built from 15 residues.